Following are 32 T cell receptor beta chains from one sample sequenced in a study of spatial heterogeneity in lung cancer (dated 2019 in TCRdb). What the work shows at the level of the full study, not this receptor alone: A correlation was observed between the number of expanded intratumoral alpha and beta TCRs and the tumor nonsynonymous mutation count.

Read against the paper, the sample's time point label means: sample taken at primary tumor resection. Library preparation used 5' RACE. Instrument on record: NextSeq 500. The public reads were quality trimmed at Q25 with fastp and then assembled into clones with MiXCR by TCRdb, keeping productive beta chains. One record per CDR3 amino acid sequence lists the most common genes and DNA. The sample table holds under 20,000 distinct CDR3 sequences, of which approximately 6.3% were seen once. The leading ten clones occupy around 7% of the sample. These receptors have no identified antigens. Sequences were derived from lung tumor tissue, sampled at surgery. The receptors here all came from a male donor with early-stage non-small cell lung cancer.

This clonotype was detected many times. The CDR3 DNA follows: TGTGCCAGCTCACCACCGTTCTTCGACCCCAAACTTCCTTCACCCCTCCACTTT. Its protein is CASSPPFFDPKLPSPLHF. This rearrangement joins TRBV18 to TRBJ1-6; D remains unclear. The CDR3 length is 18 residues. Germline CDR1 and CDR2: KGHSH and LQKENI. V lost 0 bases and J 9 bases, leaving 21 bases between the germline ends.

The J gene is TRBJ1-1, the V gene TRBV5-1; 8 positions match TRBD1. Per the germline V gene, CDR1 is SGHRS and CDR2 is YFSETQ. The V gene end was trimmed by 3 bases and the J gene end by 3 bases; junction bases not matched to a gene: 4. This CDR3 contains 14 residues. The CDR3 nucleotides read TGCGCCAGCAGCTCGACAGGGGCGGACACTGAAGCTTTCTTT. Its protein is CASSSTGADTEAFF.

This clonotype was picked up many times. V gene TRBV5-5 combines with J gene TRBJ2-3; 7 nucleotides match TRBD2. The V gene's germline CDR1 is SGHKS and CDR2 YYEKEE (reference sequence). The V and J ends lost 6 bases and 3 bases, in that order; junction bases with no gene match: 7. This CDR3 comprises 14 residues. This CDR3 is CASTEYSGTDTQYF. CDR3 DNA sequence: TGTGCCAGCACCGAGTATAGCGGGACAGATACGCAGTATTTT.

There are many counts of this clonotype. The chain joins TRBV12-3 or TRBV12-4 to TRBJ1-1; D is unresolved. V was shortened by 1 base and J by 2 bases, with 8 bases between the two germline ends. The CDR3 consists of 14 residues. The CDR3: CASSLVRDNTEAFF. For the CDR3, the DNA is TGTGCCAGCAGTTTAGTTCGGGATAACACTGAAGCTTTCTTT.

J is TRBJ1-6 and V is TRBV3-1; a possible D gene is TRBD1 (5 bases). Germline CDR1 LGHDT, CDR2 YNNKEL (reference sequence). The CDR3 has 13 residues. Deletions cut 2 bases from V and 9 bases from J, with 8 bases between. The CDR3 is CASSQNGASPLHF. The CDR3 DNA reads TGTGCCAGCAGCCAAAATGGGGCTTCACCCCTCCACTTT.

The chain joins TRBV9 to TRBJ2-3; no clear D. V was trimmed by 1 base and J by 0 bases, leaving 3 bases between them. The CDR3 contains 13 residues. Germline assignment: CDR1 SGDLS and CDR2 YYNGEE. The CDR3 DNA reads TGTGCCAGCAGCGTAACCAGCACAGATACGCAGTATTTT. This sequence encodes CASSVTSTDTQYF.

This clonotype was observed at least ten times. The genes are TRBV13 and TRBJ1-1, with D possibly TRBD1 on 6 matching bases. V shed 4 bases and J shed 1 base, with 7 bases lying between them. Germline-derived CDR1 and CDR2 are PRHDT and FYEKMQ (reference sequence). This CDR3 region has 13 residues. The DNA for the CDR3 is TGTGCCAGCAGCTCGGACAGGAACACTGAAGCTTTCTTT. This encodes CASSSDRNTEAFF.

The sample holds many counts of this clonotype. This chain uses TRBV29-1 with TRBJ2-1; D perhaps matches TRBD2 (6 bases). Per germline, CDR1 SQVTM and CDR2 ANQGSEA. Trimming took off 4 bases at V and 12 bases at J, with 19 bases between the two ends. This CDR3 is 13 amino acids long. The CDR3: CSVASGTGEVQFF. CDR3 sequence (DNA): TGCAGCGTTGCCTCCGGGACGGGAGAAGTGCAGTTCTTC.

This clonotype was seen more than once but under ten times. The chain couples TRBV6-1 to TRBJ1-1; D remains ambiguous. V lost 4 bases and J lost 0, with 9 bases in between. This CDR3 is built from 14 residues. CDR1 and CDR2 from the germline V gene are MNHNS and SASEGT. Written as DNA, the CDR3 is TGTGCCAGCAGTGTAACTAACCTGAACACTGAAGCTTTCTTT. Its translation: CASSVTNLNTEAFF.

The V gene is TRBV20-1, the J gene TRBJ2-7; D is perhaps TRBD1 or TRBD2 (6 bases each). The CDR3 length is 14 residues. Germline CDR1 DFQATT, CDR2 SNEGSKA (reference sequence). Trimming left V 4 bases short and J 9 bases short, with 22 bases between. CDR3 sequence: CSATRQEAPGGQYF. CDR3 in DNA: TGCAGTGCTACTAGACAGGAGGCACCCGGGGGGCAGTACTTC.

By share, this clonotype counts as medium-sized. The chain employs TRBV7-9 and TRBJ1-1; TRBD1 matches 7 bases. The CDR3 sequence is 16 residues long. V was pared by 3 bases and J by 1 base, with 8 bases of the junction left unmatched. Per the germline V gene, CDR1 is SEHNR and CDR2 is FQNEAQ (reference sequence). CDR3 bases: TGTGCCAGCAGCTTTTGGACAGGACCCACGAACACTGAAGCTTTCTTT. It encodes CASSFWTGPTNTEAFF.

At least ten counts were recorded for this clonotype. The CDR3 sequence: CASSKGEVSYEQYF. The CDR3 DNA reads as TGCGCCAGCAGCAAGGGGGAAGTCTCCTACGAGCAGTACTTC. This sequence joins TRBV5-1 and TRBJ2-7; tentatively, D is TRBD1 (6 bases). This CDR3 contains 14 residues. Germline-derived CDR1 and CDR2 are SGHRS and YFSETQ. V dropped 4 bases and J dropped 0 bases, with 11 bases sitting between them.

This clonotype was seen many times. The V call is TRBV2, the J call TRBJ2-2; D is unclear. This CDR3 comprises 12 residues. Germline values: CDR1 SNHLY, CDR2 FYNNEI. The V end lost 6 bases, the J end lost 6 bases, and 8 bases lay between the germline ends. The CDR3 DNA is TGTGCCAGCAGCTTATTGGCCGGGGAGCTGTTTTTT. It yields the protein CASSLLAGELFF.

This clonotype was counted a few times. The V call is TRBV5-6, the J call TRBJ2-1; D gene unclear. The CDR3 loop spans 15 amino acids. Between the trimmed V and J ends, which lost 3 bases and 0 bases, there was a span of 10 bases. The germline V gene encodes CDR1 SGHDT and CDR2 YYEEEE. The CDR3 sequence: CASSSLPSSYNEQFF. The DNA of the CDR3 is TGTGCCAGCAGCTCTTTACCTAGCTCCTACAATGAGCAGTTCTTC.

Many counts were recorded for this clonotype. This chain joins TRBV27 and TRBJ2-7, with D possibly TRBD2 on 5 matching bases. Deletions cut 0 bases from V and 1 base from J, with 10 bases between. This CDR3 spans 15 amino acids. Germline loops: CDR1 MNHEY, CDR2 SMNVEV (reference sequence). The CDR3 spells CASSLSIRGSYEQYF. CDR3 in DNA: TGTGCCAGCAGTTTATCGATACGGGGTTCCTACGAGCAGTACTTC.

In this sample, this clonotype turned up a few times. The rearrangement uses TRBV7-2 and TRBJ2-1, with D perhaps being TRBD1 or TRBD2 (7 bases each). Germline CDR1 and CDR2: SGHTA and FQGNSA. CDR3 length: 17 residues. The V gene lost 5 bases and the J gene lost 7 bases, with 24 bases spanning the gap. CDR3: CASSGIAGGDIRNEQFF. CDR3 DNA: TGTGCCAGCAGCGGAATCGCAGGGGGGGATATACGTAATGAGCAGTTCTTC.

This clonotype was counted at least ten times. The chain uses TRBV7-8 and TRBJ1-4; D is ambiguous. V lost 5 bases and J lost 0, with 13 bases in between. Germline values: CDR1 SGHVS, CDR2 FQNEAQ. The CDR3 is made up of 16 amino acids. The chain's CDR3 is CASSPMRRATNEKLFF. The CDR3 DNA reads TGTGCCAGCAGCCCCATGAGGCGAGCAACTAATGAAAAACTGTTTTTT.

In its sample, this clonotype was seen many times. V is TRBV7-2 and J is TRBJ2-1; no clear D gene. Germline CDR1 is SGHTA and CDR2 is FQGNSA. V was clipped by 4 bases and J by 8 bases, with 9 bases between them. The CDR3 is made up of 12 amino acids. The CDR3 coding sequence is TGTGCCAGCAGCTATCCTGGCTATGAGCAGTTCTTC. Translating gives CASSYPGYEQFF.

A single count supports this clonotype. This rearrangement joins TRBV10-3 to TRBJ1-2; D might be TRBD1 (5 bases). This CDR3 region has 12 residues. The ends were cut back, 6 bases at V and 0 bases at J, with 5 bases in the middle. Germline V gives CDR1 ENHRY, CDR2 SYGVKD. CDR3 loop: CAIRGANYGYTF. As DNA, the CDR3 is TGTGCCATCAGGGGGGCTAACTATGGCTACACCTTC.

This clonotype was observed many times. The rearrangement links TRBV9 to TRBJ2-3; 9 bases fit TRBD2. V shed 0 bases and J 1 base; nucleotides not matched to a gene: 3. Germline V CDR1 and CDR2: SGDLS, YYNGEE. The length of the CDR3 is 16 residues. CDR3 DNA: TGTGCCAGCAGCGTAGTGGCTAGCGGGGGCACAGATACGCAGTATTTT. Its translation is CASSVVASGGTDTQYF.

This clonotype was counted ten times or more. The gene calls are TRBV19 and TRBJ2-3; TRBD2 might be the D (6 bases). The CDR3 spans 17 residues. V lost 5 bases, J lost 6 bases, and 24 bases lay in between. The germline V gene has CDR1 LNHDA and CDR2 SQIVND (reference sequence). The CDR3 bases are TGTGCCAGTAGTCCCCCTAGTTACGGGGGTGAGCAGGATACGCAGTATTTT. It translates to CASSPPSYGGEQDTQYF.

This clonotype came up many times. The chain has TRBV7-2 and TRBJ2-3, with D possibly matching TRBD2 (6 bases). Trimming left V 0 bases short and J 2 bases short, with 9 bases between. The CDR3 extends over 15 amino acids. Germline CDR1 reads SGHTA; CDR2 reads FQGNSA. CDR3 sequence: CASSLAGGVTDTQYF. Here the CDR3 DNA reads TGTGCCAGCAGCTTAGCCGGCGGGGTCACAGATACGCAGTATTTT.

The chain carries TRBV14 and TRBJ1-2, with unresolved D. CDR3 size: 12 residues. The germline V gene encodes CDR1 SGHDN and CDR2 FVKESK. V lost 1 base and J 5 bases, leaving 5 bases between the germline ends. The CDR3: CASSQAAYGYTF. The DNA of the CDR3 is TGTGCCAGCAGCCAAGCTGCGTATGGCTACACCTTC. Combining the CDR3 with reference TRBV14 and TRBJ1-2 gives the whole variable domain EAGVTQFPSHSVIEKGQTVTLRCDPISGHDNLYWYRRVMGKEIKFLLHFVKESKQDESGMPNNRFLAERTGGTYSTLKVQPAELEDSGVYFCASSQAAYGYTFGSGTRLTVV.

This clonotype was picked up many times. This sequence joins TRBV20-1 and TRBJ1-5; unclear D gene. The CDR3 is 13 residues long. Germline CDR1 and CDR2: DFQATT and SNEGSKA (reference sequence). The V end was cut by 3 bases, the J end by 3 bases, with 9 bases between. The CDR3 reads CSASWQLNQPQHF. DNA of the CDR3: TGCAGTGCTAGTTGGCAGCTCAATCAGCCCCAGCATTTT.

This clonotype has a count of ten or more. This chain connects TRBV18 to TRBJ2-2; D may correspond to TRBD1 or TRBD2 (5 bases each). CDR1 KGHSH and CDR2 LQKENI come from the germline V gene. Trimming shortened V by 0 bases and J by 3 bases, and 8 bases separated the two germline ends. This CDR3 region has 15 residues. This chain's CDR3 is CASSPPGDDTGELFF. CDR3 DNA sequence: TGTGCCAGCTCACCACCAGGGGACGACACCGGGGAGCTGTTTTTT. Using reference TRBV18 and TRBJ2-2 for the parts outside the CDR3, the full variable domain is NAGVMQNPRHLVRRRGQEARLRCSPMKGHSHVYWYRQLPEEGLKFMVYLQKENIIDESGMPKERFSAEFPKEGPSILRIQQVVRGDSAAYFCASSPPGDDTGELFFGEGSRLTVL.

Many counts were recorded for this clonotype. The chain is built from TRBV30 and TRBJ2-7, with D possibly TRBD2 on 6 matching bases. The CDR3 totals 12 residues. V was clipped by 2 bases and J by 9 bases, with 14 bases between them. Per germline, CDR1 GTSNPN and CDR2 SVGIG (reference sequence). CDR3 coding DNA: TGTGCCTGGAGTCCACACAGGAGGGCGCAGTACTTC. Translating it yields CAWSPHRRAQYF.

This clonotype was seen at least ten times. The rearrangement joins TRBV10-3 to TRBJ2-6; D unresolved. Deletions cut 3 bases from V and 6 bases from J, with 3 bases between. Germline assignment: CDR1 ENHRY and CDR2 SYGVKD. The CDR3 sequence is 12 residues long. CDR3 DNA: TGTGCCATCAGTGATGAGGCCAACGTCCTGACTTTC. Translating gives CAISDEANVLTF.

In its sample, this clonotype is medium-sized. The CDR3 loop reads CSALRGRSGYTF. CDR3 nucleotide sequence: TGCAGCGCTTTAAGGGGGCGAAGTGGCTACACCTTC. The chain is built from TRBV29-1 and TRBJ1-2, with TRBD1 identical over 7 bases. Germline-derived CDR1 and CDR2 are SQVTM and ANQGSEA. The ends lost 7 bases at V and 7 bases at J; junction bases unmatched: 9. This CDR3 is 12 amino acids long.

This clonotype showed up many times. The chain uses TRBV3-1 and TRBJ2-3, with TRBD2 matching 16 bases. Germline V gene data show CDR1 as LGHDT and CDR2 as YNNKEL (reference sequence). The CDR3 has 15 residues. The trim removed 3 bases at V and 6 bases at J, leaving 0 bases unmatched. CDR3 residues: CASSQGLAGGDTQYF. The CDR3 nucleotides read TGTGCCAGCAGCCAGGGACTAGCGGGAGGGGATACGCAGTATTTT.

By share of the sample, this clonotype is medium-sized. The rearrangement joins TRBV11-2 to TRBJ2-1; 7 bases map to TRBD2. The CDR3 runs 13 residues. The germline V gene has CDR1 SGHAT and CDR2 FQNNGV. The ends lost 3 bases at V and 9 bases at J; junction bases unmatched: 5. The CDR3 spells CASSLGTTGEQFF. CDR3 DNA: TGTGCCAGCAGCTTGGGGACTACGGGTGAGCAGTTCTTC.

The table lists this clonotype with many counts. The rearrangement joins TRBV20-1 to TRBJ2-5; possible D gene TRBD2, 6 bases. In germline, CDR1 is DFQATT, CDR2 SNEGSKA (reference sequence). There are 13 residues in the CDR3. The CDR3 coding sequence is TGCAGCGCTCCTACGGCTCGGGGAGGGACCCAGTACTTC. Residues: CSAPTARGGTQYF.

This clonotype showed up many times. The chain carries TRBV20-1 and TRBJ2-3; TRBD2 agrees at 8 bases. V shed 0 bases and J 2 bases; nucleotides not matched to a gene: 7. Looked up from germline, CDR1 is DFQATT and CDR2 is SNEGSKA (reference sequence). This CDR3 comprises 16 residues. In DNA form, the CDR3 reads TGCAGTGCTAGAGATACGCGGGGGGCCCACACAGATACGCAGTATTTT. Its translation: CSARDTRGAHTDTQYF.